Presented here are 26 T cell receptor beta chains from one specimen sequenced in a study of technical replicates of blood from several donors. Clones were read by immunoSEQ multiplex PCR, and TCRdb kept only the in-frame ones, dropping some. The data hold more than 65,000 clones, with under 98% observed a single time. The material sequenced was T cells isolated from PBMCs. All receptors derive from a human donor in good health.

This chain connects TRBV2 to TRBJ1-1; no firm D call. CDR3 size: 13 residues. The germline V and J ends were trimmed by 7 bases and 7 bases, with 16 bases remaining between them. The germline V gene encodes CDR1 SNHLY and CDR2 FYNNEI. This CDR3 is CASTREGGIEAFF. The CDR3 DNA follows: TGTGCCAGCACCCGCGAAGGAGGAATTGAAGCTTTCTTT.

V usage is TRBV30 and J usage is TRBJ2-7, with D perhaps matching TRBD2 (5 bases). Germline CDR1 GTSNPN, CDR2 SVGIG (reference sequence). V gave up 5 bases and J gave up 5 bases, with 13 bases separating them. The CDR3 is 12 amino acids. DNA of the CDR3: TGTGCCTGGGGAGGAGTTTGGGACGAGCAGTACTTC. Protein: CAWGGVWDEQYF. Combining the CDR3 with reference TRBV30 and TRBJ2-7 gives the whole variable domain SQTIHQWPATLVQPVGSPLSLECTVEGTSNPNLYWYRQAAGRGLQLLFYSVGIGQISSEVPQNLSASRPQDRQFILSSKKLLLSDSGFYLCAWGGVWDEQYFGPGTRLTVT.

V is TRBV7-6 and J is TRBJ2-3; 7 positions match TRBD2. Germline V lookup: CDR1 SGHVS, CDR2 FNYEAQ. J lost 3 bases, V lost 5 bases, and 8 bases had no gene match. The CDR3 length is 15 residues. CDR3 bases: TGTGCCAGCAGCCATGGGGGGGGACTAACAGATACGCAGTATTTT. Translating gives CASSHGGGLTDTQYF.

This chain joins TRBV27 and TRBJ2-7; D possibly corresponds to TRBD1 (6 bases). The CDR3 totals 13 residues. CDR1 and CDR2 from the germline V gene are MNHEY and SMNVEV (reference sequence). V dropped 6 bases and J dropped 0 bases, with 9 bases sitting between them. CDR3 nucleotides: TGTGCCAGCAGGCAACAGGGCTCCTACGAGCAGTACTTC. Protein sequence: CASRQQGSYEQYF.

V usage is TRBV6-6 and J usage is TRBJ2-1; unclear D gene. V lost 6 bases, J lost 9 bases, and 12 bases lay in between. Germline lookup yields CDR1 MNHNY and CDR2 SVGAGI (reference sequence). The CDR3 sequence is 12 residues long. DNA of the CDR3: TGTGCCAGCAGGTCCCTAGAAGTTGAGCAGTTCTTC. This gives the protein CASRSLEVEQFF.

The chain recombines TRBV28 with TRBJ1-1; a weak D match, TRBD1 (5 bases). With 4 bases removed from V and 10 bases from J, the gap between germline ends came to 13 bases. CDR1 is MDHEN and CDR2 is SYDVKM in the germline V gene. The CDR3 loop spans 12 amino acids. In nucleotides, the CDR3 is TGTGCCAGCAGTTCCTCATGGGGCGGAGCTTTCTTT. It is translated as CASSSSWGGAFF.

The rearrangement uses TRBV4-3 and TRBJ2-5; D is possibly TRBD2 (5 bases). This CDR3 contains 17 residues. Germline CDR1 reads LGHNA; CDR2 reads YSLEER. V was shortened by 1 base and J by 4 bases, with 19 bases between the two germline ends. CDR3 sequence (DNA): TGCGCCAGCAGCCAAGGCCAGTGGGGAGCCCCGGCAGAGACCCAGTACTTC. This codes for CASSQGQWGAPAETQYF.

This chain connects TRBV7-9 to TRBJ1-1; the D gene is possibly TRBD1 (6 bases). CDR3 length equals 13 residues. Trimming pared 7 bases from V and 2 bases from J, leaving 11 bases between. The germline gives CDR1 SEHNR, CDR2 FQNEAQ (reference sequence). DNA of the CDR3: TGTGCCAGCACCCGGACAGAAAACACTGAAGCTTTCTTT. This gives the protein CASTRTENTEAFF.

The chain combines TRBV6-1 with TRBJ1-5, with TRBD1 matching over 7 bases. V shed 4 bases, J shed 4 bases, and the junction held 4 bases outside the gene matches. The V gene's germline CDR1 is MNHNS and CDR2 SASEGT. The CDR3 contains 14 residues. The CDR3 sequence: CASSGQGGNQPQHF. The DNA of the CDR3 is TGTGCCAGCAGTGGACAGGGCGGGAATCAGCCCCAGCATTTT.

This chain links TRBV5-1 with TRBJ2-1, with 9 bases aligning to TRBD2. Germline CDR1 and CDR2: SGHRS and YFSETQ. The CDR3 loop spans 17 amino acids. J gave up 2 bases and V 3 bases, and 9 bases lay outside the gene matches. In DNA, the CDR3 is TGCGCCAGCAGCTCGGGGTGGGCTAGCGGGACCTACAATGAGCAGTTCTTC. Its protein product is CASSSGWASGTYNEQFF.

V gene TRBV4-1 combines with J gene TRBJ2-7, with 9 bases fitting TRBD2. Losses at the gene ends were 4 bases for V and 0 bases for J; bases not matched to a gene: 7. In germline, CDR1 is MGHRA, CDR2 YSYEKL. The CDR3 contains 16 residues. CDR3 loop: CASSPLLAGGSYEQYF. The CDR3 DNA reads TGCGCCAGCAGCCCGCTACTAGCGGGCGGCTCCTACGAGCAGTACTTC.

The chain is built from TRBV11-2 and TRBJ2-2, with 11 bases lining up with TRBD1. Germline CDR1 and CDR2: SGHAT and FQNNGV. The junction had 8 bases not matched to a gene; V was cut back by 5 bases and J by 6 bases. CDR3 size: 16 residues. CDR3 nucleotides: TGTGCCAGCAGCCTGGGGACAGGGGGTCATTCCGGGGAGCTGTTTTTT. Translation: CASSLGTGGHSGELFF. The full variable domain, in which reference TRBV11-2 and TRBJ2-2 provide the parts outside the CDR3, is EAGVAQSPRYKIIEKRQSVAFWCNPISGHATLYWYQQILGQGPKLLIQFQNNGVVDDSQLPKDRFSAERLKGVDSTLKIQPAKLEDSAVYLCASSLGTGGHSGELFFGEGSRLTVL.

The rearrangement joins TRBV30 to TRBJ2-5; possible D gene TRBD1, 5 bases. Germline lookup yields CDR1 GTSNPN and CDR2 SVGIG (reference sequence). V lost 1 base and J 7 bases, leaving 25 bases between the germline ends. CDR3 length: 17 residues. CDR3: CAWSGGLSGSPAGTQYF. CDR3 sequence (DNA): TGTGCCTGGAGTGGTGGCTTATCAGGGTCCCCGGCCGGGACCCAGTACTTC.

This chain joins TRBV5-1 and TRBJ2-1, with 10 bases matching TRBD2. V shed 7 bases and J 8 bases; nucleotides not matched to a gene: 18. CDR1 and CDR2 from the germline V gene are SGHRS and YFSETQ. The CDR3 consists of 17 residues. The CDR3 nucleotides are TGCGCCAGCCATCAAGATGGCCTAGCGGGAGTAGGAGATGAGCAGTTCTTC. It encodes CASHQDGLAGVGDEQFF.

The chain employs TRBV19 and TRBJ1-1; 8 bases fit TRBD1. The CDR3 has 14 residues. Per the germline V gene, CDR1 is LNHDA and CDR2 is SQIVND (reference sequence). V trimming: 3 bases; J trimming: 6 bases; junction bases outside the gene matches: 6. The CDR3 nucleotides are TGTGCCAGTAGTATTGGGCAGGGGGCCCCTGAAGCTTTCTTT. Translating it yields CASSIGQGAPEAFF.

The gene calls are TRBV5-8 and TRBJ2-3, with D possibly TRBD1 on 6 matching bases. V shed 4 bases and J shed 5 bases, with 11 bases lying between them. CDR1 is SGHTS and CDR2 is YDEGEE in the germline V gene. The CDR3 extends over 13 amino acids. The CDR3 DNA is TGTGCCAGCAGCCTCCGAGGGGGAGATACGCAGTATTTT. Protein product: CASSLRGGDTQYF.

In DNA form, the CDR3 reads TGTGCCTGGAGCGATAGCGGCTACAATGAGCAGTTCTTC. Translated: CAWSDSGYNEQFF. The chain couples TRBV30 to TRBJ2-1; perhaps TRBD2 as D (6 bases). V gave up 3 bases and J gave up 3 bases, with 9 bases separating them. The CDR3 loop spans 13 amino acids. Germline V lookup: CDR1 GTSNPN, CDR2 SVGIG (reference sequence).

The V gene is TRBV6-1, the J gene TRBJ2-7, with TRBD2 as a possible D gene (6 bases). Germline V lookup: CDR1 MNHNS, CDR2 SASEGT. The ends were cut back, 8 bases at V and 3 bases at J, with 14 bases in the middle. The CDR3 is 13 amino acids. The CDR3 is CASQTGEGYEQYF. The DNA for the CDR3 is TGTGCCAGCCAGACGGGAGAGGGCTACGAGCAGTACTTC.

The chain has TRBV2 and TRBJ1-2; D is possibly TRBD1 (5 bases). The V end was cut by 3 bases, the J end by 4 bases, with 15 bases between. The CDR3 extends over 15 amino acids. Per germline, CDR1 SNHLY and CDR2 FYNNEI. This chain's CDR3 is CASSEARGEFYGYTF. CDR3 nucleotides: TGTGCCAGCAGTGAGGCTCGGGGGGAATTCTATGGCTACACCTTC.

This chain's CDR3 is CASSKLESVEQYF. Written as DNA, the CDR3 is TGTGCCAGCAGTAAACTAGAATCCGTCGAGCAGTACTTC. V usage is TRBV2 and J usage is TRBJ2-7; the D gene is possibly TRBD2 (5 bases). From germline, CDR1 is SNHLY and CDR2 FYNNEI. CDR3 length: 13 amino acids. The germline V and J ends were trimmed by 5 bases and 6 bases, with 14 bases remaining between them.

The chain uses TRBV15 and TRBJ2-7; D gene ambiguous. V lost 1 base and J 1 base, leaving 5 bases between the germline ends. This CDR3 comprises 13 residues. Per germline, CDR1 LNHNV and CDR2 YYDKDF (reference sequence). CDR3 region: CATSRALSYEQYF. The CDR3 nucleotides are TGTGCCACCAGCAGAGCTCTATCCTACGAGCAGTACTTC.

This CDR3 reads CASSLYPQGTEAFF. The DNA for the CDR3 is TGTGCCAGCAGTTTATACCCACAGGGCACTGAAGCTTTCTTT. This chain uses TRBV27 with TRBJ1-1; possible D gene TRBD1, 6 bases. The germline V gene has CDR1 MNHEY and CDR2 SMNVEV (reference sequence). With 1 base removed from V and 4 bases from J, the gap between germline ends came to 10 bases. CDR3 size: 14 residues.

The chain combines TRBV19 with TRBJ1-5; D perhaps matches TRBD1 (5 bases). V lost 5 bases and J 7 bases, leaving 9 bases between the germline ends. The CDR3 extends over 12 amino acids. Germline V gene data show CDR1 as LNHDA and CDR2 as SQIVND (reference sequence). The CDR3 here is CASSSQGQPQHF. The DNA of the CDR3 is TGTGCCAGTAGTTCTCAGGGCCAGCCCCAGCATTTT.

Concerning this clone: At one of its ends the junction is not consistent with the germline gene, which may arise from a read error. This chain links TRBV4-2 with TRBJ2-7; the match to TRBD2 covers 8 bases. CDR1 LGHNA and CDR2 YNFKEQ come from the germline V gene. The length of the CDR3 is 13 residues. The DNA of the CDR3 is TGTGCCAGCAGCCTCGGGAGGGGGGGCGCCGTGTCCTTC. Amino acids: CASSLGRGGAVSF.

V usage is TRBV30 and J usage is TRBJ1-2; 7 bases align to TRBD1. Germline-derived CDR1 and CDR2 are GTSNPN and SVGIG (reference sequence). The CDR3 is made up of 14 amino acids. V lost 3 bases and J lost 7; bases outside the gene matches: 11. CDR3 protein: CAWSSLQGLLGYTF. The CDR3 nucleotides read TGTGCCTGGAGCTCGCTACAGGGGCTGCTTGGCTACACCTTC. Supplemented by reference TRBV30 and TRBJ1-2, the full variable domain reads SQTIHQWPATLVQPVGSPLSLECTVEGTSNPNLYWYRQAAGRGLQLLFYSVGIGQISSEVPQNLSASRPQDRQFILSSKKLLLSDSGFYLCAWSSLQGLLGYTFGSGTRLTVV.

The chain couples TRBV7-3 to TRBJ2-2; D may be TRBD1 (6 bases). V lost 6 bases to trimming and J lost 3 bases, with 14 bases between them. The CDR3 has 15 residues. The germline CDR1 and CDR2 sequences are SGHTA and FQGTGA. In nucleotides, the CDR3 is TGTGCCAGCAGTCCCCTAGGGGGAGACACCGGGGAGCTGTTTTTT. Its translation is CASSPLGGDTGELFF.